One and the same sample provided the 29 T cell receptor beta chains below, sequenced in a study of blood T cell repertoires in COVID-19 (dated by TCRdb to between 2020 and 2021). Library generation was performed with the immunoSEQ multiplex PCR assay. TCRdb stores this immuneACCESS table with in-frame sequences only. Part of the clones is absent; in the studies checked, under half of the shortfall reflects unresolved V genes, and no reason is known for the rest. The sample contains about 75,000 clones, roughly 78% of them found a single time. The ten largest clonotypes hold roughly 5% of the sample. The material sequenced was peripheral blood. The receptors shown here come from a woman at least 80 years old with active or convalescent COVID-19.

Note on this clone: The DNA is omitted, as the CDR3 cannot be located on it reliably, and the CDR3 follows TCRdb's listing. The chain combines TRBV24-1 with TRBJ2-3; the table's TRBD1 call for D was not verified on the DNA. Germline CDR1 KGHDR, CDR2 SFDVKD. The CDR3 totals 15 residues, both ends included. The CDR3 reads CATSSGQGLTDTQYF.

This clone came up a few times. V is TRBV28 and J is TRBJ2-7, with a possible D match to TRBD2 (7 bases). Germline values: CDR1 MDHEN, CDR2 SYDVKM. The CDR3 consists of 15 residues. Trimming shortened V by 7 bases and J by 3 bases, and 19 bases separated the two germline ends. The DNA for the CDR3 is TGTGCCAGCACCAATCCAGGGCGGGGGCTCTACGAGCAGTACTTC. Its translation is CASTNPGRGLYEQYF.

This clone was seen more than once but under ten times. The rearrangement joins TRBV6-5 to TRBJ1-2; TRBD1 might be the D (6 bases). Trimming shortened V by 7 bases and J by 4 bases, and 13 bases separated the two germline ends. The germline gives CDR1 MNHEY, CDR2 SVGAGI. The CDR3 is 13 amino acids. This CDR3 reads CASKNRAAYGYTF. The CDR3 coding sequence is TGTGCCAGCAAAAACAGGGCGGCCTATGGCTACACCTTC.

This chain links TRBV7-3 with TRBJ2-3; 8 bases agree with TRBD1. The CDR3 length is 16 residues. Unmatched junction bases numbered 16, after V lost 5 bases and J lost 9 bases. The germline gives CDR1 SGHTA, CDR2 FQGTGA. As DNA, the CDR3 is TGTGCCAGCAGCCAAACAGGGGGGCTAGCCTCCTTGACGCAGTATTTT. Translation: CASSQTGGLASLTQYF.

V gene TRBV7-4 combines with J gene TRBJ1-6; D gene uncertain. The CDR3 has 17 residues. V shed 2 bases and J shed 8 bases, with 19 bases lying between them. Per germline, CDR1 SGHVT and CDR2 SQSDAQ. The CDR3 spells CASSLNKQPISYSPLHF. Here the CDR3 DNA reads TGTGCCAGCAGCTTAAACAAACAGCCGATCTCTTATTCACCCCTCCACTTT.

The gene calls are TRBV4-2 and TRBJ1-2, with 9 bases that match TRBD1. V was clipped by 2 bases and J by 5 bases; unmatched bases: 9. This CDR3 spans 16 amino acids. The germline CDR1 and CDR2 sequences are LGHNA and YNFKEQ. The CDR3, as DNA: TGTGCCAGCAGCCAACAACATCCGGGACAGGGTTATGGCTACACCTTC. Protein: CASSQQHPGQGYGYTF.

V is TRBV18 and J is TRBJ2-7; a possible D gene is TRBD1 (5 bases). The CDR3 has 15 amino acids. V shed 2 bases and J shed 0 bases, with 11 bases lying between them. Germline CDR1 reads KGHSH; CDR2 reads LQKENI. Written as DNA, the CDR3 is TGTGCCAGCTCACCAAACAGGCTTAGCTCCTACGAGCAGTACTTC. It is translated as CASSPNRLSSYEQYF.

The chain carries TRBV7-2 and TRBJ2-3; D is perhaps TRBD1 (8 bases). Germline V gene data show CDR1 as SGHTA and CDR2 as FQGNSA. The CDR3 covers 15 residues. Trimming removed 4 bases at V and 4 bases at J, with 15 bases between. The DNA for the CDR3 is TGTGCCAGCAGCTCCCGACAGGGGAGGGCAGATACGCAGTATTTT. This gives the protein CASSSRQGRADTQYF.

The V gene is TRBV7-9, the J gene TRBJ2-2, with D uncertain. The germline V gene encodes CDR1 SEHNR and CDR2 FQNEAQ (reference sequence). Trimming stripped 5 bases from V and 3 bases from J, with 10 bases between. There are 14 residues in the CDR3. The CDR3 nucleotides read TGTGCCAGCAGCCCCACGGGTTACACCGGGGAGCTGTTTTTT. Translation: CASSPTGYTGELFF.

This sequence joins TRBV5-8 and TRBJ1-2; 7 nucleotides align to TRBD1. The CDR3 consists of 14 residues. Germline V gene data show CDR1 as SGHTS and CDR2 as YDEGEE. J gave up 6 bases and V 4 bases, and 9 bases lay outside the gene matches. In DNA form, the CDR3 reads TGTGCCAGCAGCCAGGGACAGCTAATGGATGGCTACACCTTC. This sequence encodes CASSQGQLMDGYTF.

The genes are TRBV30 and TRBJ2-1; TRBD1 might be the D (6 bases). There are 13 residues in the CDR3. Looked up from germline, CDR1 is GTSNPN and CDR2 is SVGIG (reference sequence). V was clipped by 4 bases and J by 6 bases, with 13 bases between them. The chain's CDR3 is CAWKVLGGNEQFF. For the CDR3, the DNA is TGTGCCTGGAAGGTACTAGGGGGCAATGAGCAGTTCTTC.

The gene calls are TRBV7-2 and TRBJ2-2; D not certain. The CDR3 spans 14 residues. V was cut by 1 base and J by 6 bases, with 9 bases left in between. Germline-derived CDR1 and CDR2 are SGHTA and FQGNSA. The CDR3 reads CASSLVQAAGELFF. CDR3 nucleotide sequence: TGTGCCAGCAGCTTAGTCCAGGCTGCCGGGGAGCTGTTTTTT.

The chain uses TRBV9 and TRBJ1-2; no definite D call. Deletions cut 0 bases from V and 8 bases from J, with 11 bases between. The length of the CDR3 is 13 residues. CDR1 is SGDLS, CDR2 YYNGEE, per germline. CDR3 sequence: CASSVGGPLGYTF. DNA for the CDR3: TGTGCCAGCAGCGTAGGAGGCCCCTTGGGCTACACCTTC. The whole variable domain, filled in from reference TRBV9 and TRBJ1-2, reads DSGVTQTPKHLITATGQRVTLRCSPRSGDLSVYWYQQSLDQGLQFLIQYYNGEERAKGNILERFSAQQFPDLHSELNLSSLELGDSALYFCASSVGGPLGYTFGSGTRLTVV.

The V gene is TRBV5-1, the J gene TRBJ1-2; TRBD1 agrees at 7 bases. V dropped 0 bases and J dropped 3; count of bases not matched to a gene: 2. CDR3 length equals 14 residues. CDR1 and CDR2 (germline): SGHRS, YFSETQ. CDR3 sequence reads: CASSLGQGDYGYTF. The CDR3 bases are TGCGCCAGCAGCTTGGGGCAGGGGGACTATGGCTACACCTTC.

This clone has a single count. This chain joins TRBV2 and TRBJ1-1; D may be TRBD1 (6 bases). Germline CDR1 SNHLY, CDR2 FYNNEI. The CDR3 totals 14 residues. Trimming removed 8 bases from V and 5 bases from J, with 18 bases in between. CDR3 sequence (DNA): TGTGCCAGCTCCAAGGAAGGGGGATGGACTGAAGCTTTCTTT. This translates into CASSKEGGWTEAFF. The full variable domain, in which reference TRBV2 and TRBJ1-1 provide the parts outside the CDR3, is EPEVTQTPSHQVTQMGQEVILRCVPISNHLYFYWYRQILGQKVEFLVSFYNNEISEKSEIFDDQFSVERPDGSNFTLKIRSTKLEDSAMYFCASSKEGGWTEAFFGQGTRLTVV.

This clone has just one count. The chain joins TRBV5-5 to TRBJ1-1, with TRBD1 matching 7 bases. V gave up 4 bases and J gave up 6 bases; unmatched junction bases: 15. The CDR3 runs 16 residues. Germline CDR1 and CDR2: SGHKS and YYEKEE (reference sequence). CDR3 sequence: CASSSHPQGSIAEAFF. CDR3 DNA sequence: TGTGCCAGCAGCAGCCACCCACAGGGGAGCATTGCTGAAGCTTTCTTT.

The J gene is TRBJ2-7, the V gene TRBV24-1; the D is unclear. In germline, CDR1 is KGHDR, CDR2 SFDVKD. The CDR3 is made up of 13 amino acids. The germline V and J ends were trimmed by 3 bases and 4 bases, with 9 bases remaining between them. The CDR3 nucleotides are TGTGCCACCAGTGATGGGTGGGCATACGAGCAGTACTTC. It is translated as CATSDGWAYEQYF.

This clone was seen a single time. The chain combines TRBV3-1 (or the pseudogene TRBV3-2) with TRBJ2-5; 10 bases fit TRBD1. The CDR3 has 15 residues. CDR1 and CDR2 from the germline V gene are LGHDT and YNNKEL (reference sequence). V shed 4 bases and J 6 bases; nucleotides not matched to a gene: 8. The CDR3 sequence: CASSPVVDRGKTQYF. Here the CDR3 DNA reads TGTGCCAGCAGCCCGGTTGTGGACAGGGGGAAGACCCAGTACTTC.

The chain is built from TRBV5-1 and TRBJ2-2; TRBD2 matches at 10 bases. With V trimmed by 4 bases and J by 3 bases, 6 bases remained unmatched. CDR1 and CDR2 (germline): SGHRS, YFSETQ. This CDR3 comprises 16 residues. CDR3 in DNA: TGCGCCAGCAGCGGACGAGCGGGAGGGGACACCGGGGAGCTGTTTTTT. Its translation: CASSGRAGGDTGELFF.

This clone came up once. The V and J genes are TRBV30 and TRBJ1-2; 10 bases line up with TRBD1. Germline V gene sequence: CDR1 GTSNPN, CDR2 SVGIG (reference sequence). V was clipped by 4 bases and J by 6 bases; unmatched bases: 8. The CDR3 sequence is 14 residues long. The CDR3 reads CAWILLGTGDGYTF. The CDR3, as DNA: TGTGCCTGGATTCTCCTCGGGACAGGGGATGGCTACACCTTC.

The genes are TRBV7-2 and TRBJ2-5, with 7 bases fitting TRBD2. The CDR3 is 16 amino acids. V gave up 0 bases and J gave up 4 bases; unmatched junction bases: 8. Per germline, CDR1 SGHTA and CDR2 FQGNSA. CDR3 nucleotide sequence: TGTGCCAGCAGCTTAGCCCGGGGGGACCCCTCAGAGACCCAGTACTTC. Amino acid sequence: CASSLARGDPSETQYF. Complete variable domain (other parts from reference TRBV7-2 and TRBJ2-5): GAGVSQSPSNKVTEKGKDVELRCDPISGHTALYWYRQSLGQGLEFLIYFQGNSAPDKSGLPSDRFSAERTGGSVSTLTIQRTQQEDSAVYLCASSLARGDPSETQYFGPGTRLLVL.

The chain couples TRBV27 to TRBJ2-6; tentatively, D is TRBD2 (5 bases). V was clipped by 3 bases and J by 0 bases, with 18 bases between them. This CDR3 is 19 amino acids long. Germline values: CDR1 MNHEY, CDR2 SMNVEV (reference sequence). CDR3 loop: CASSLFVSGAPSGANVLTF. In nucleotides, the CDR3 is TGTGCCAGCAGTTTGTTTGTAAGCGGAGCACCCTCTGGGGCCAACGTCCTGACTTTC.

This chain links TRBV6-1 with TRBJ2-3, with a weak D call TRBD2 (6 bases). CDR3 length: 15 amino acids. V lost 2 bases and J lost 1, with 10 bases in between. CDR1 MNHNS and CDR2 SASEGT come from the germline V gene. CDR3 DNA: TGTGCCAGCAGTGAATTCGCGGGGCGCACAGATACGCAGTATTTT. This encodes CASSEFAGRTDTQYF.

V and J are TRBV24-1 and TRBJ2-1; possibly TRBD1 for D (6 bases). From germline, CDR1 is KGHDR and CDR2 SFDVKD. The length of the CDR3 is 12 residues. Trimming stripped 9 bases from V and 8 bases from J, with 13 bases between. The CDR3 reads CATRGWTDEQFF. In DNA, the CDR3 is TGTGCCACCCGGGGATGGACAGATGAGCAGTTCTTC.

CDR3 region: CASSPYSGRTKNIQYF. The CDR3 coding sequence is TGTGCCAGCAGCCCTTATAGCGGGAGAACCAAAAACATTCAGTACTTC. The rearrangement links TRBV14 to TRBJ2-4, with 9 bases fitting TRBD2. The CDR3 has 16 residues. V shed 4 bases and J 2 bases; nucleotides not matched to a gene: 6. The germline V gene has CDR1 SGHDN and CDR2 FVKESK.

The CDR3 DNA is TGTGCCAGCCCGAATAAGAGGGGGGAGCTGTTTTTT. Translating gives CASPNKRGELFF. The V gene is TRBV2, the J gene TRBJ2-2; D call uncertain. The germline gives CDR1 SNHLY, CDR2 FYNNEI. Trimming removed 8 bases from V and 8 bases from J, with 12 bases in between. The CDR3 runs 12 residues.

The chain couples TRBV19 to TRBJ2-3; D perhaps matches TRBD1 (6 bases). From germline, CDR1 is LNHDA and CDR2 SQIVND (reference sequence). The CDR3 has 13 residues. Trimming removed 10 bases from V and 2 bases from J, with 13 bases in between. CDR3 region: CATRQVDTDTQYF. The CDR3 bases are TGTGCCACCCGACAGGTAGACACAGATACGCAGTATTTT.

Concerning this clone itself: Other DNA sequences from this sample encode an identical CDR3 as well. The chain has TRBV20-1 and TRBJ1-1, with D hard to call. The CDR3 has 11 amino acids. Germline loops: CDR1 DFQATT, CDR2 SNEGSKA (reference sequence). V was pared by 6 bases and J by 1 base, with 6 bases between. CDR3 sequence reads: CSARRNTEAFF. The CDR3 DNA reads TGCAGTGCGCGGAGGAACACTGAAGCTTTCTTT.

This clone was seen only a few times. The V gene is TRBV6-2 or TRBV6-3, the J gene TRBJ1-2; D gene ambiguous. The CDR3 sequence is 14 residues long. V shed 4 bases and J shed 8 bases, with 17 bases lying between them. In germline, CDR1 is MNHEY, CDR2 SVGEGT. In DNA, the CDR3 is TGTGCCAGCAGTTCGAGCCGGGGTGTGAGGGGCTACACCTTC. Translating gives CASSSSRGVRGYTF.